This T cell receptor beta chain emerged from a study of synovial regulatory T cells in juvenile arthritis. The CDR3 is 17 residues long. Only the protein sequence is given. Looked up from germline, CDR1 is SGHRS and CDR2 is YFSETQ. Using immunoSEQ multiplex PCR, the repertoire was profiled, and TCRdb retains in-frame clones only, with some absent. In total, the table holds 5,000 to 8,000 clones. The sequenced sample was Treg cells from blood. Subset meaning: remaining (HLA-DR-negative) circulating blood Treg cells. The chain has TRBV5-1 and TRBJ2-1; as DNA is missing, the TRBD2 call by TCRdb cannot be tested. The source is a donor younger than 30 with juvenile idiopathic arthritis. CDR3 in amino acids: CASSSGGALAGGIEQFF.